Listed below are T cell receptor beta chains from one sample, sequenced in a study of shared clonotypes between healthy human individuals. Clones were sequenced by immunoSEQ multiplex PCR, and TCRdb holds only the in-frame ones, with some missing. The sample comprises 2 million to 3 million clones, over 85% of which are singletons, and approximately 0.35% rests with the top ten. The material sequenced was naive CD4+ T cells from PBMCs. The receptors here all came from a man younger than 35 in good health. Some clones in this sample may be carry-over from other donors' samples. CDR3s leave out the opening cysteine and the closing phenylalanine or tryptophan.

v_call | cdr3_length | cdr3_aa
TRBV5-1 | 12 | ASSLDRGPYEQY
TRBV10-2 | 12 | ASNVDRVLGGYT
TRBV15 | 12 | ATSKIPSRETQY
TRBV11-3 | 11 | ASSLGVSYEQF
TRBV19 | 14 | ASSITSGFGNQPQH
TRBV23-1 | 13 | ASSNFKGAQQPQH
TRBV11-2 | 9 | ASSPFNEQY
TRBV9 | 11 | ASSVGLVETQY
TRBV27 | 13 | ASSLAGAGYNEQF
TRBV7-2 | 10 | ASSNPTDTQY
TRBV4-2 | 10 | ASRPPWGGYT
TRBV13 | 11 | ASSLAPLDVQY
TRBV5-4 | 13 | ASSLTGGNTGELF
TRBV20-1 | 9 | RDGGEGEQF
TRBV11-3 | 13 | ASRSGQEYNSPLH
TRBV4-3 | 18 | ASSQDGGSGRPGSYNEQF
TRBV9 | 11 | ASSALSTDTQY
TRBV10-3 | 11 | AISAAGGSGYT
TRBV7-3 | 14 | ASSLTRQGPNTEAF
TRBV6-5 | 12 | ASKAGPQPYEQY
TRBV7-2 | 11 | ASSLDGNQPQH
TRBV6-1 | 14 | ASSARTGAPRYEQY
TRBV28 | 9 | ASMAGDTQY
TRBV11-2 | 12 | ASSNRDRPYEQY
TRBV29-1 | 11 | SVEVSSGNTIY
TRBV28 | 16 | ASSPLGQGLAGANVLT
TRBV10-3 | 9 | AIRGNYEQY
TRBV14 | 13 | ASSKRTGSGGELF
TRBV4-2 | 12 | ASSQTGTAYGYT
TRBV19 | 13 | ASSIGLNSGETQY
TRBV2 | 18 | ASSVNRDRGREDLGTEAF
TRBV9 | 10 | ASSVGRSEQY
TRBV4-3 | 17 | ASSQDDLPASGDYNEQF
TRBV10-3 | 12 | AISDLLISISYT
TRBV27 | 12 | ASSFGQGAQTQY
TRBV28 | 10 | ASQGNIYEQY
TRBV7-9 | 12 | ASSLGGHNTEAF
TRBV19 | 15 | ASSLQLAGMTYNEQF
TRBV19 | 12 | ASSRTGGYTEAF
TRBV6-1 | 15 | ASSAMIRRYTSYEQY
TRBV28 | 13 | VTGGLFSVMTEAF
TRBV29-1 | 14 | SVEDWGQGSSYEQY